The source of this TCR beta chain is a study of cytomegalovirus exposure and HLA in healthy donors. The protocol was immunoSEQ multiplex PCR, while the TCRdb copy is restricted to in-frame clones and leaves out a portion. The sample gives around 300,000 clones, 80% to 90% of which show up once; approximately 1% is in the top ten. CDR3 length: 16 residues. V lost 4 bases, J lost 6 bases, and 11 bases stayed unmatched. Germline assignment: CDR1 SEHNR and CDR2 FQNEAQ (reference sequence). Source material: PBMCs. The clonotype comes from a woman between 18 and 29 years old in good health and CMV-seronegative. The chain combines TRBV7-9 with TRBJ1-2; 10 bases agree with TRBD1. The CDR3 sequence: CASSYSGTGELDGYTF. Here the CDR3 DNA reads TGTGCCAGCAGCTATTCCGGGACAGGGGAATTGGATGGCTACACCTTC.